This TCR beta chain was identified in a study of cytomegalovirus exposure and HLA in healthy donors. The CDR3 has 15 residues. Germline V CDR1 and CDR2: SGHKS, YYEKEE (reference sequence). The trim removed 0 bases at V and 5 bases at J, leaving 7 bases unmatched. Measured with immunoSEQ multiplex PCR; TCRdb has only the in-frame clones, and not every one. The sample has a few hundred thousand clones, roughly 84% seen once. This clone appeared a few times. This TCR was recovered from a woman between 25 and 40 years old in good health and CMV-seropositive. The chain employs TRBV5-5 and TRBJ1-2, with 7 bases aligning to TRBD1. Sequencing input: PBMCs. Written as DNA, the CDR3 is TGTGCCAGCAGCTTGGCTCTGGACAGGATGTATGGCTACACCTTC. As protein: CASSLALDRMYGYTF.